These 20 T cell receptor beta chains came from one sample sequenced in a study of Graves' ophthalmopathy and Graves' hyperthyroidism. Amplification targeted the TCR beta CDR3 regions, with RNA transcripts as the source material. Investigators did first-round RT-PCR with HTBI primers, then second-round multiplex PCR. From the multiplex PCR reads, TCRdb called clonotypes with MiXCR, one entry per CDR3 protein. The table records about 740,000 distinct CDR3 sequences, approximately 40% of them present only once. The sample comprised peripheral blood. These TCRs come from an adult man with Graves' ophthalmopathy.

The chain recombines TRBV24-1 with TRBJ1-5; weak D call: TRBD1 (6 bases). V was shortened by 10 bases and J by 4 bases, with 19 bases between the two germline ends. Per the germline V gene, CDR1 is KGHDR and CDR2 is SFDVKD. The CDR3 spans 15 residues. CDR3 nucleotides: TGTGCCACAAGTCACAGGGTAGGTTGGAATCAGCCCCAGCATTTT. It yields the protein CATSHRVGWNQPQHF.

This clonotype has only a few counts. This chain joins TRBV2 and TRBJ2-5; 10 bases are a match to TRBD2. V shed 5 bases, J shed 2 bases, and the junction held 5 bases outside the gene matches. The germline V gene has CDR1 SNHLY and CDR2 FYNNEI. There are 15 residues in the CDR3. The CDR3 DNA sequence: TGTGCCAGCAGTACCCCGACTAGCGGGCAAGAGACCCAGTACTTC. This encodes CASSTPTSGQETQYF.

This clonotype came up a few times. The chain couples TRBV15 to TRBJ2-2; 13 bases map to TRBD2. The CDR3 totals 18 residues. Per germline, CDR1 LNHNV and CDR2 YYDKDF (reference sequence). The ends lost 0 bases at V and 7 bases at J; junction bases unmatched: 8. CDR3 DNA sequence: TGTGCCACCAGCAGAGATGCAACGGGACTAGCGGGAAGCGGGGAGCTGTTTTTT. As protein: CATSRDATGLAGSGELFF.

This clonotype has a single count. The J gene is TRBJ1-2, the V gene TRBV25-1, with D maybe TRBD1 (5 bases). Germline V gene data show CDR1 as MGHDK and CDR2 as SYGVNS. The CDR3 is 15 amino acids. V lost 6 bases and J 2 bases, leaving 16 bases between the germline ends. The CDR3 spells CASSSPSKGNYGYTF. The CDR3 DNA sequence: TGTGCCAGCAGCTCTCCTTCCAAGGGGAACTATGGCTACACCTTC.

The chain recombines TRBV20-1 with TRBJ2-7, with 10 bases aligning to TRBD2. This CDR3 has 14 amino acids. CDR1 is DFQATT, CDR2 SNEGSKA, per germline (reference sequence). V gave up 2 bases and J gave up 3 bases; unmatched junction bases: 4. The CDR3 here is CSARRASGGYEQYF. The CDR3 DNA is TGCAGTGCTAGACGGGCTAGCGGGGGCTACGAGCAGTACTTC.

This clonotype was seen repeatedly, ten times or more. J is TRBJ2-2 and V is TRBV10-3, with D uncertain. Per the germline V gene, CDR1 is ENHRY and CDR2 is SYGVKD. Trimming left V 7 bases short and J 2 bases short, with 5 bases between. The CDR3 is made up of 12 amino acids. The CDR3 DNA reads as TGTGCCATCACGATAAACACCGGGGAGCTGTTTTTT. Translated: CAITINTGELFF.

This clonotype was seen a handful of times. The chain combines TRBV9 with TRBJ1-1, with 12 bases identical to TRBD1. This CDR3 has 16 amino acids. Germline values: CDR1 SGDLS, CDR2 YYNGEE. Trimming at V came to 4 bases and at J to 4 bases, leaving 8 bases not matched to a gene. The CDR3 nucleotides are TGTGCCAGCAGCCCCGGGACAGGGGGCGCGTTCACTGAAGCTTTCTTT. Its translation is CASSPGTGGAFTEAFF.

The J gene is TRBJ2-6, the V gene TRBV20-1; 9 bases line up with TRBD1. The CDR3 is 15 amino acids. Germline V gene data show CDR1 as DFQATT and CDR2 as SNEGSKA (reference sequence). Unmatched junction bases numbered 7, after V lost 6 bases and J lost 4 bases. The CDR3 DNA is TGCAGTGCCGACGACAGGGGGTTCGGGGCCAACGTCCTGACTTTC. This encodes CSADDRGFGANVLTF.

The chain combines TRBV25-1 with TRBJ1-2; 9 nucleotides match TRBD1. This CDR3 has 16 residues. Germline CDR1 and CDR2: MGHDK and SYGVNS. V lost 5 bases to trimming and J lost 3 bases; unmatched junction nucleotides: 10. The CDR3 coding sequence is TGTGCCAGCAGTCCACTAGTGCGGACAGGGGACTATGGCTACACCTTC. Residues: CASSPLVRTGDYGYTF.

The chain recombines TRBV4-3 with TRBJ1-3; D perhaps matches TRBD1 (5 bases). V lost 0 bases to trimming and J lost 0 bases, with 12 bases between them. CDR1 LGHNA and CDR2 YSLEER come from the germline V gene. The CDR3 loop spans 17 amino acids. CDR3 region: CASSQEEGVSSGNTIYF. CDR3 DNA: TGCGCCAGCAGCCAAGAGGAAGGGGTCTCCTCTGGAAACACCATATATTTT.

V usage is TRBV3-1 and J usage is TRBJ2-5; D remains ambiguous. This CDR3 contains 11 residues. Trimming removed 1 base from V and 9 bases from J, with 6 bases in between. CDR1 and CDR2 (germline): LGHDT, YNNKEL (reference sequence). The CDR3 protein is CASSQVGAQYF. Here the CDR3 DNA reads TGTGCCAGCAGCCAAGTTGGGGCCCAGTACTTC.

The rearrangement uses TRBV25-1 and TRBJ1-4; D is unresolved. CDR3 size: 13 residues. The germline gives CDR1 MGHDK, CDR2 SYGVNS. Trimming stripped 3 bases from V and 13 bases from J, with 15 bases between. CDR3 amino acids: CASSDHVSSGLFF. The CDR3 DNA sequence: TGTGCCAGCAGTGATCATGTCAGCTCTGGACTGTTTTTT. Supplemented by reference TRBV25-1 and TRBJ1-4, the full variable domain reads EADIYQTPRYLVIGTGKKITLECSQTMGHDKMYWYQQDPGMELHLIHYSYGVNSTEKGDLSSESTVSRIRTEHFPLTLESARPSHTSQYLCASSDHVSSGLFFGSGTQLSVL.

This clonotype was recorded at least ten times. This chain connects TRBV20-1 to TRBJ2-5, with TRBD1 as a possible D gene (5 bases). Germline CDR1 is DFQATT and CDR2 is SNEGSKA (reference sequence). There are 14 residues in the CDR3. V shed 0 bases and J shed 5 bases, with 13 bases lying between them. This CDR3 reads CSARDPWQGETQYF. CDR3 coding DNA: TGCAGTGCTAGAGATCCATGGCAGGGCGAGACCCAGTACTTC.

There are a few counts of this clonotype. The chain is built from TRBV12-3 or TRBV12-4 and TRBJ2-6; D is possibly TRBD1 (6 bases). The CDR3 sequence is 15 residues long. V was pared by 7 bases and J by 2 bases, with 12 bases between. The CDR3 reads CASTTRGTGANVLTF. The CDR3 DNA reads TGTGCCAGCACCACAAGGGGGACTGGGGCCAACGTCCTGACTTTC.

This clonotype was observed a few times. V usage is TRBV29-1 and J usage is TRBJ2-3; perhaps D is TRBD1 or TRBD2 (6 bases each). The V and J ends lost 5 bases and 0 bases respectively, with 18 bases between them. CDR3 size: 16 residues. CDR1 and CDR2 (germline): SQVTM, ANQGSEA. CDR3 DNA: TGCAGCGTTTTGCGGGACAATCTTCTCAGCACAGATACGCAGTATTTT. Its translation is CSVLRDNLLSTDTQYF.

The chain links TRBV15 to TRBJ1-1, with TRBD1 matching over 9 bases. V lost 4 bases, J lost 4 bases, and 10 bases stayed unmatched. Germline assignment: CDR1 LNHNV and CDR2 YYDKDF (reference sequence). This CDR3 region has 16 residues. CDR3 loop: CATSTRDRARVTEAFF. The CDR3 nucleotides are TGTGCCACCAGCACCCGGGACAGGGCTCGGGTCACTGAAGCTTTCTTT.

The chain joins TRBV2 to TRBJ2-5; 9 positions agree with TRBD2. CDR3 length: 14 amino acids. The ends lost 6 bases at V and 2 bases at J; junction bases unmatched: 4. The germline gives CDR1 SNHLY, CDR2 FYNNEI. Written as DNA, the CDR3 is TGTGCCAGCAGGCAGGGACTAGCTCAAGAGACCCAGTACTTC. Amino acid sequence: CASRQGLAQETQYF.

This clonotype has a count of ten or more. The chain uses TRBV10-2 and TRBJ1-2; D might be TRBD1 (5 bases). The CDR3 sequence is 14 residues long. Germline-derived CDR1 and CDR2 are WSHSY and SAAADI. V was cut by 3 bases and J by 8 bases, with 16 bases left in between. The CDR3 is CASSERSGGDGYTF. DNA for the CDR3: TGCGCCAGCAGTGAAAGATCCGGGGGGGACGGCTACACCTTC.

CDR3 in DNA: TGTGCCATCAAATTACAGGGGGCAGGATACGAGCAGTACTTC. Translating gives CAIKLQGAGYEQYF. V is TRBV10-3 and J is TRBJ2-7, with 9 bases that match TRBD1. Germline CDR1 and CDR2: ENHRY and SYGVKD. J lost 4 bases, V lost 7 bases, and 8 bases had no gene match. The CDR3 contains 14 residues.

This clonotype was detected many times. The rearrangement uses TRBV7-9 and TRBJ1-6, with D unclear. V was shortened by 2 bases and J by 9 bases, with 20 bases between the two germline ends. Looked up from germline, CDR1 is SEHNR and CDR2 is FQNEAQ (reference sequence). The length of the CDR3 is 17 residues. CDR3 in amino acids: CASSLSQRVQPGSPLHF. CDR3 DNA: TGTGCCAGCAGCTTAAGTCAAAGGGTTCAACCAGGTTCACCCCTCCACTTT.